The present T cell receptor beta chain was sequenced within a study of cytomegalovirus exposure and HLA in healthy donors. A multiplex PCR was run with 60 Vbeta primers and 13 Jbeta primers. In the original analysis: A later analysis tallied 87 million or so unique TCR beta chains, around 12 million of them shared. This table comes from immunoSEQ multiplex PCR, and its TCRdb copy is limited to in-frame clones, with some not included. V, J and clone size derive from that table, while D and trimming were established from the DNA sequence. The sample records about 150,000 clones, around 72% being singletons. Study outcomes and limitations: Researchers catalogued approximately 160 TCR beta chains as cytomegalovirus-associated. The study dropped some indistinguishable V segments, TRBV6-2 and TRBV6-3 among them. Most likely, a cluster of highly shared sequence variants arose as a sequencing artifact.

This clone was seen just once. Its antigen is not identified. Per the germline V gene, CDR1 is SNHLY and CDR2 is FYNNEI. CDR3 size: 13 residues. Trimming took off 7 bases at V and 1 base at J, with 7 bases between the two ends. Sequenced material: PBMCs. This receptor was obtained from a man aged 45-60 years in good health and CMV-seropositive. This rearrangement joins TRBV2 to TRBJ2-2; the D gene is possibly TRBD1 (6 bases). The CDR3 here is CASTGQNTGELFF. The CDR3 nucleotides read TGTGCCAGCACGGGACAGAACACCGGGGAGCTGTTTTTT. Supplemented by reference TRBV2 and TRBJ2-2, the full variable domain reads EPEVTQTPSHQVTQMGQEVILRCVPISNHLYFYWYRQILGQKVEFLVSFYNNEISEKSEIFDDQFSVERPDGSNFTLKIRSTKLEDSAMYFCASTGQNTGELFFGEGSRLTVL.